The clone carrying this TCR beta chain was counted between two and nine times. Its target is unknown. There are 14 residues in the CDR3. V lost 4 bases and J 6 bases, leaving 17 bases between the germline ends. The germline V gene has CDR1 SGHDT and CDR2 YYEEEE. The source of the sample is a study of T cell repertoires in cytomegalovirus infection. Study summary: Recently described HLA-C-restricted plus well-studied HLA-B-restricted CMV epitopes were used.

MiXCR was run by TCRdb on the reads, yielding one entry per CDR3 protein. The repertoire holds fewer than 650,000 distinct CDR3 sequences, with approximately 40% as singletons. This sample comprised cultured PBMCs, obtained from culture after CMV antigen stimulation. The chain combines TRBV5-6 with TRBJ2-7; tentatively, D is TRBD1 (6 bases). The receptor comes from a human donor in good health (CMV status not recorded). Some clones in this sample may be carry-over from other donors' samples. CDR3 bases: TGTGCCAGCAGCACACTCGGGGCAGGGGTCGAGCAGTACTTC. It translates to CASSTLGAGVEQYF.